This T cell receptor beta chain was sequenced during a study of T cells in Graves' hyperthyroidism and ophthalmopathy (dated by TCRdb to the late 2010s). For the wider study: Peripheral blood was collected at initial diagnosis, before any treatment. In addition, the study compared T-cell repertoires in thyroid tissue and in blood from about 6 Graves' hyperthyroidism patients. The paper reports TCR Vbeta CDR3 sequencing of approximately 140 peripheral blood samples: 43 ophthalmopathy, roughly 74 hyperthyroidism and 17 progressor patients. Once sampling was done, hyperthyroidism patients were given methimazole at a starting dose of 30 mg daily, whereas ophthalmopathy patients were given high-dose intravenous methylprednisolone. Prospective prediction of ophthalmopathy was tested in an independent validation cohort consisting of roughly 19 hyperthyroidism patients and approximately 16 patients who later progressed to ophthalmopathy. For training and testing, the 100 or so patients in the discovery cohort were randomly divided in a 7:3 ratio. A discovery cohort of around 98 patients, 43 with Graves' ophthalmopathy and more than 55 with stable Graves' hyperthyroidism, was used to find distinguishing TCR V-J signatures.

This clonotype was seen a handful of times. The antigen it binds to is not known. Per-base quality was not reported, and no clone a single base away is much larger than it. From its cysteine to its phenylalanine, the CDR3 spans 13 amino acids. Here the CDR3 DNA is all that survives: 39 bases in frame from base 1. The trim is 0 bases for V and 7 bases for J, with a gap of 6 bases between the germline ends. Via the germline V gene, CDR1 is MNHEY and CDR2 SVGEGT. The TCR beta CDR3 regions were amplified from the RNA transcripts. A first-round RT-PCR of the TCR CDR3 used the HTBI primer set with the Qiagen OneStep RT-PCR kit. The libraries were constructed in a second round of multiplex PCR and then size-selected and purified. Paired-end sequencing of the libraries was performed with 100 bp reads on an Illumina HiSeq2000. The study's processing was this. SOAPnuke was used to process the raw data, throwing out any read that contained adapters or uncalled bases, had a mean Phred below 15, or lacked an exact constant-primer or identifier match. High-quality paired reads were merged using COPE v1.2.5, and each unique nucleotide sequence was defined as a clonotype. Clonotypes were aligned to IMGT TRBV, TRBD and TRBJ reference segments using MiTCR v1.1. The analysis included only V-J combinations with a frequency above 0.0001, which together covered 99% to 99.2% of the repertoires. The TCS score was defined as F50 (clonal expansion) divided by E x V (chaos), with BLOSUM62-based TCRdist calculated between CDR3 peptides within each V-J. Welch's t-statistics and random forest reduced several hundred V-J features to 13, which were used in a naive Bayes classifier (R e1071). TCRdb reran the public reads through fastp at Q25 and MiXCR, keeping productive beta chains. Each entry is one CDR3 protein sequence, shown with its most common DNA and genes. These V and J calls are TCRdb output, not the study's own analysis. For this sample the table gives about 710,000 distinct CDR3 sequences, of which approximately 16% were detected only once. The ten most abundant clones make up under 9.5% of the sample.

The full study reports these points: No statistical method was used to fix the sample size in advance, and group allocation was not hidden from the investigators. In cross-validation, a model built on a 13 V-J signature told ophthalmopathy apart from stable hyperthyroidism with 85% to 90% sensitivity and approximately 81% specificity, and in testing the same model reached 80%/75%. Most expanded thyroid clonotypes (frequency above 0.001) were also detected in blood, a finding suggesting that blood repertoires may reflect thyroid immune responses. During validation, the model predicted progression to ophthalmopathy a median of about 5.9 months ahead of onset, with just under 71% sensitivity and 72% to 80% specificity.

Graves' hyperthyroidism was defined as stable when no progression to ophthalmopathy occurred over 18 months of follow-up. Hyperthyroidism patients were newly diagnosed, had a disease duration of under 2 months, and were aged 18 to 65 years. Exclusion was applied to patients with uncontrolled infections, other autoimmune diseases, pregnancy or lactation. Diagnoses relied on clinical symptoms, serum thyroxine and TRAb, thyroid ultrasound and orbital computed tomography. PBMCs were isolated from about 9.1 ml of fresh peripheral blood by Ficoll-Paque density gradient centrifugation. Total RNA was extracted with Trizol reagent, and quality was checked on an Agilent 2100 Bioanalyzer.

The sample consisted of blood. The TCR sequence derives from a man aged 18 to 30 with Graves' hyperthyroidism. The chain is assembled from TRBV6-2 or TRBV6-3 and TRBJ2-2, with the D segment identity uncertain. The DNA reads TGTGCCAGCAGTTACTCCGACAACGGGGAGCTGTTTTTT. The translation is CASSYSDNGELFF.